These T cell receptor beta chains were read from a single sample in a study. Each CDR3 protein is one row after TCRdb ran MiXCR on the multiplex PCR reads. The sample lists fewer than 1,500 distinct CDR3 sequences, under 30% occurring once. The specimen was naive CD4+ T cells sorted from blood. All receptors derive from a female donor with breast cancer. Each CDR3 is given without its conserved first and last residue.

V gene	J gene	CDR3 protein
TRBV12-3/TRBV12-4	TRBJ1-2	ASSFRGAGYGYT
TRBV12-3/TRBV12-4	TRBJ1-2	ASSFTGAGYT
TRBV12-3/TRBV12-4	TRBJ1-2	ASTGTYGYT
TRBV12-3/TRBV12-4	TRBJ1-2	ASSLRDRAGYT
TRBV12-3/TRBV12-4	TRBJ1-2	ASSFAARHGYT
TRBV12-3/TRBV12-4	TRBJ1-2	ASSLNRVTNYGYT
TRBV12-3/TRBV12-4	TRBJ1-2	ASSPAGDGYT
TRBV12-3/TRBV12-4	TRBJ1-2	ASSRDRGDGGYT
TRBV12-3/TRBV12-4	TRBJ1-2	ASGPGQGRAGYT
TRBV12-3/TRBV12-4	TRBJ1-2	ASRDSLNYGYT
TRBV12-3/TRBV12-4	TRBJ1-2	ASSLAGGDNYGYT
TRBV12-3/TRBV12-4	TRBJ1-2	ASSLGRDGDT
TRBV12-3/TRBV12-4	TRBJ1-2	ASSFGSRVYGYT
TRBV12-3/TRBV12-4	TRBJ1-2	ASRSTGDNYGYT
TRBV12-5	TRBJ1-2	ASGLPRGADGYT
TRBV12-3/TRBV12-4	TRBJ1-2	ASSPRTGTILQGYT
TRBV12-3/TRBV12-4	TRBJ1-2	ASSAGTGYFGYT
TRBV12-3/TRBV12-4	TRBJ1-2	ASSLGTTSSDYT
TRBV12-3/TRBV12-4	TRBJ1-2	ASSPGTGKRGYT
TRBV12-3/TRBV12-4	TRBJ1-2	ASSQTGARGYT
TRBV12-3/TRBV12-4	TRBJ1-2	ASSQGLEGYT
TRBV12-3/TRBV12-4	TRBJ1-2	ASSLEKDYGYT
TRBV12-3/TRBV12-4	TRBJ1-2	ASSLKVYGYT
TRBV12-3/TRBV12-4	TRBJ1-2	ASTTGDYGYT
TRBV12-3/TRBV12-4	TRBJ1-2	ASVYRDRANYGYT
TRBV12-3/TRBV12-4	TRBJ1-2	ASSFPGQNYGYT
TRBV12-3/TRBV12-4	TRBJ1-2	ASSRRTHYGYT
TRBV12-3/TRBV12-4	TRBJ1-2	VNKPTGHYGYT
TRBV12-3/TRBV12-4	TRBJ1-2	ASSLVGGYT
TRBV12-3/TRBV12-4	TRBJ1-2	ASSLNPDREGGYT
TRBV12-3/TRBV12-4	TRBJ1-2	ASSPAGGKYGYT
TRBV12-3/TRBV12-4	TRBJ1-2	ASSLNRDGGYT
TRBV12-3/TRBV12-4	TRBJ1-2	ASSFDRELSGYT
TRBV12-3/TRBV12-4	TRBJ1-2	ASSSYGTAYGYT
TRBV12-3/TRBV12-4	TRBJ1-2	ASRRTGQEGYT
TRBV12-3/TRBV12-4	TRBJ1-2	ASTLGRGVGYT
TRBV12-3/TRBV12-4	TRBJ1-2	ASSKNNYGYT
TRBV12-3/TRBV12-4	TRBJ1-2	ASSDLGDGYT
TRBV12-3/TRBV12-4	TRBJ1-2	ASSVTEDGYT
TRBV12-3/TRBV12-4	TRBJ1-2	ASSYGTVYGYT
TRBV12-3/TRBV12-4	TRBJ1-2	ASSSTGVRMYGYT
TRBV12-3/TRBV12-4	TRBJ1-2	ASSPGQGLNYGYT
TRBV12-3/TRBV12-4	TRBJ1-2	ASSNPGFPGYT
TRBV12-3/TRBV12-4	TRBJ1-2	ASSRTTGNYGYT
TRBV12-3/TRBV12-4	TRBJ1-2	ASSLLGVSGYT
TRBV12-3/TRBV12-4	TRBJ1-2	ASSSSRTGEHGYT
TRBV12-3/TRBV12-4	TRBJ1-2	ASSLGRTPPGYT
TRBV12-3/TRBV12-4	TRBJ1-2	ASRRPGTGYGYT
TRBV12-3/TRBV12-4	TRBJ1-2	ASSFGVRPNYGYT
TRBV12-3/TRBV12-4	TRBJ1-2	ASSLGHPNYGYT
TRBV12-3/TRBV12-4	TRBJ1-2	ASRGQGGYGYT
TRBV12-3/TRBV12-4	TRBJ1-2	ASSFSHRGHGYT
TRBV12-3/TRBV12-4	TRBJ1-2	ASRLTDAYGYT
TRBV12-3/TRBV12-4	TRBJ1-2	ASSYLRQGSGYT
TRBV12-3/TRBV12-4	TRBJ1-2	ASRYRDRDYGYT